The TCR beta chain described here comes from a study of a mutant IDH1 vaccine in newly diagnosed glioma. The overall study: The vaccination schedule gave patients eight doses in weeks 1, 3, 5, 7, 11, 15, 19 and 23. In some groups vaccination began 4-6 weeks post-radiotherapy; others received it with temozolomide. The sex distribution of treated patients was around 60% male and 37.5% female, with a mean age of approximately 40 years.

Study results and limitations: Detectable vaccine-induced immune responses arose in roughly 93% of patients.

Measured with immunoSEQ multiplex PCR; TCRdb has only the in-frame clones, and not every one. The sample has some 120,000 clones, about 82% seen once; the top ten hold under 5.5%. Time point given: week 11, during vaccination. Doses consisted of 300 ug of mutant IDH1 20-mer peptide each, paired with topical imiquimod. The CDR3 consists of 13 residues. Germline CDR1 reads MNHNS; CDR2 reads SASEGT. The V and J ends lost 8 bases and 0 bases respectively, with 8 bases between them. Notes on this clone: The antigen is undetermined.

The sample was PBMCs, taken from a glioma patient whose treatment included an IDH1 peptide vaccine. The chain carries TRBV6-1 and TRBJ1-5; D not resolved. This clonotype originated in a man aged 40-49 years with glioma. This CDR3 is CASETVSNQPQHF. CDR3 nucleotides: TGTGCCAGCGAGACGGTTAGCAATCAGCCCCAGCATTTT.